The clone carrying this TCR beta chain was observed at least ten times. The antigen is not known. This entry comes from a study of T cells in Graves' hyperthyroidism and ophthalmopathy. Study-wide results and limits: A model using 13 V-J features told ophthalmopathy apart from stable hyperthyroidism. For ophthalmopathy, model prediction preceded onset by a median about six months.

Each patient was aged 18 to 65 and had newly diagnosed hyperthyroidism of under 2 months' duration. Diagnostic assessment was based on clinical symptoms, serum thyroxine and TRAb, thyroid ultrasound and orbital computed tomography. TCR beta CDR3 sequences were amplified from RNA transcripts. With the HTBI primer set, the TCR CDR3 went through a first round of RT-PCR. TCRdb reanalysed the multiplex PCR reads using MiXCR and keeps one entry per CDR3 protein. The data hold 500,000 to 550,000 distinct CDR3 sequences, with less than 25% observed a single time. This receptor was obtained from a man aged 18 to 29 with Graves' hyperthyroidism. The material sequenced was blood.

Written as DNA, the CDR3 is TGTGCTAGTGGTTTCGGGACTGGTAGAGAGACCCAGTACTTC. Its protein is CASGFGTGRETQYF. The V gene is TRBV12-5, the J gene TRBJ2-5; TRBD2 is a possible D gene (6 bases). Per germline, CDR1 LGHNT and CDR2 FRNRAP. The CDR3 runs to 14 residues. Trimming removed 3 bases at V and 4 bases at J, with 12 bases between.